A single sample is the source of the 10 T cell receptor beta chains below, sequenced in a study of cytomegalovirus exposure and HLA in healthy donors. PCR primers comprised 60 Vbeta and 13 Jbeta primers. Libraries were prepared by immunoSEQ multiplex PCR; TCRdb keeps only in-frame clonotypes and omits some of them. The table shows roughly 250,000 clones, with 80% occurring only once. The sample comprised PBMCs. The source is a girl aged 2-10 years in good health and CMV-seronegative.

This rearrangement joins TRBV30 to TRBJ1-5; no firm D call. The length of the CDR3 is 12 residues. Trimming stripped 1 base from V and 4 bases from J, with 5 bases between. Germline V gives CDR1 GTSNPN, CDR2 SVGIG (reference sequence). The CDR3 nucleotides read TGTGCCTGGAGTGCACTGAATCAGCCCCAGCATTTT. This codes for CAWSALNQPQHF. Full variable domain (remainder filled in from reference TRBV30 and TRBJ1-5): SQTIHQWPATLVQPVGSPLSLECTVEGTSNPNLYWYRQAAGRGLQLLFYSVGIGQISSEVPQNLSASRPQDRQFILSSKKLLLSDSGFYLCAWSALNQPQHFGDGTRLSIL.

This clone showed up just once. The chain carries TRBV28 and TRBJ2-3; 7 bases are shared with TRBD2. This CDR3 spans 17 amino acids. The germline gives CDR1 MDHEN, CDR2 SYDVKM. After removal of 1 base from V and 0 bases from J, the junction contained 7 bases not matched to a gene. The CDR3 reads CASSLSELASSTDTQYF. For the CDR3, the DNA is TGTGCCAGCAGTTTATCGGAACTAGCGTCTAGCACAGATACGCAGTATTTT.

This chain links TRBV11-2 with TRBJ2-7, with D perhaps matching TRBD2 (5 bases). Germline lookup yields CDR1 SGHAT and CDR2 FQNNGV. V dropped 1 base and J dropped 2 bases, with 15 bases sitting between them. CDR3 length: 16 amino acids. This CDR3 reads CASSLVALDSAYEQYF. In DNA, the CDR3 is TGTGCCAGCAGCTTAGTCGCCCTGGATAGCGCCTACGAGCAGTACTTC.

CDR3 protein: CASSPTGGYEQYF. The CDR3 nucleotides are TGTGCCAGCTCACCAACAGGGGGATACGAGCAGTACTTC. The J gene is TRBJ2-7, the V gene TRBV18; 8 bases agree with TRBD1. This CDR3 region has 13 residues. The junction had 1 base not matched to a gene; V was cut back by 2 bases and J by 4 bases. Germline V gives CDR1 KGHSH, CDR2 LQKENI.

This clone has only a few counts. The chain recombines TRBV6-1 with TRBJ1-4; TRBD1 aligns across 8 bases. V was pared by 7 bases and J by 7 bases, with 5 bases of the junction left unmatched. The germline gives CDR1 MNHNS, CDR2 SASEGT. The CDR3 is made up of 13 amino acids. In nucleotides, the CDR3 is TGTGCCAGCACAGGGGGCTTGACTGAAAAACTGTTTTTT. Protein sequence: CASTGGLTEKLFF.

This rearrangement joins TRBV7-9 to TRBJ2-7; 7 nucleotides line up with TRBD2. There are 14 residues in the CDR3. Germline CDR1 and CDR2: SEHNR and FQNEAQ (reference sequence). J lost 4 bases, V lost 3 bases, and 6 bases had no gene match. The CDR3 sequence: CASSFVGLGYEQYF. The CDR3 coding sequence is TGTGCCAGCAGCTTCGTAGGACTAGGGTACGAGCAGTACTTC.

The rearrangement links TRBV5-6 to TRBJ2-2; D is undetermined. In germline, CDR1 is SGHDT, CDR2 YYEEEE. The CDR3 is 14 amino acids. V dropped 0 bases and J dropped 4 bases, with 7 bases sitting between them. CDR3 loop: CASSLVEPTGELFF. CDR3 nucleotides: TGTGCCAGCAGCTTGGTGGAGCCCACCGGGGAGCTGTTTTTT.

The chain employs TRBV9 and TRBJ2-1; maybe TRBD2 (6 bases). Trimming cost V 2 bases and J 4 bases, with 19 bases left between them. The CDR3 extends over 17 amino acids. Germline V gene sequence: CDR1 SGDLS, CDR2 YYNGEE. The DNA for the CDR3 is TGTGCCAGCAGCGTGGGTATTGGGCAGGGAGGTTACAATGAGCAGTTCTTC. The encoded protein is CASSVGIGQGGYNEQFF.

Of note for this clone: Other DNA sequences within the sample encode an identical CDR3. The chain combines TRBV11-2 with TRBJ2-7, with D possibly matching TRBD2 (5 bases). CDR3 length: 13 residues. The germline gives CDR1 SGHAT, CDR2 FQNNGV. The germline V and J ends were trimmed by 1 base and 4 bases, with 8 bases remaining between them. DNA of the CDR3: TGTGCCAGCAGCTTAGCGGGGTTATACGAGCAGTACTTC. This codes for CASSLAGLYEQYF.

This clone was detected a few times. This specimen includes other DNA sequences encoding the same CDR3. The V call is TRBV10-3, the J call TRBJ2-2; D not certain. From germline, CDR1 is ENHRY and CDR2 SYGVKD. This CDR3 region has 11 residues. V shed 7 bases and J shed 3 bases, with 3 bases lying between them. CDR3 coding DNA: TGTGCCATCACCGACACCGGGGAGCTGTTTTTT. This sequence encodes CAITDTGELFF.